This T cell receptor beta chain was found in a study of blood T cell repertoires in COVID-19. On the study more broadly: COVID-19 samples collected from the United States, Italy and Spain covered acute and convalescent phases.

Clones were sequenced by immunoSEQ multiplex PCR, and TCRdb holds only the in-frame ones, with some missing. The data contain roughly 170,000 clones, around four fifths of them seen just once; the ten biggest clones take up approximately 7.7%. This CDR3 has 16 residues. CDR1 is LNHDA, CDR2 SQIVND, per germline (reference sequence). Trimming took off 6 bases at V and 7 bases at J, with 19 bases between the two ends. The V and J genes are TRBV19 and TRBJ1-6; tentative D call: TRBD1 (6 bases). The receptor was derived from a middle-aged man who had recovered from COVID-19. The sample was peripheral blood. The CDR3 spells CASRREQGRGNSPLHF. As DNA, the CDR3 is TGTGCCAGTAGGCGCGAACAGGGTCGAGGAAATTCACCCCTCCACTTT.